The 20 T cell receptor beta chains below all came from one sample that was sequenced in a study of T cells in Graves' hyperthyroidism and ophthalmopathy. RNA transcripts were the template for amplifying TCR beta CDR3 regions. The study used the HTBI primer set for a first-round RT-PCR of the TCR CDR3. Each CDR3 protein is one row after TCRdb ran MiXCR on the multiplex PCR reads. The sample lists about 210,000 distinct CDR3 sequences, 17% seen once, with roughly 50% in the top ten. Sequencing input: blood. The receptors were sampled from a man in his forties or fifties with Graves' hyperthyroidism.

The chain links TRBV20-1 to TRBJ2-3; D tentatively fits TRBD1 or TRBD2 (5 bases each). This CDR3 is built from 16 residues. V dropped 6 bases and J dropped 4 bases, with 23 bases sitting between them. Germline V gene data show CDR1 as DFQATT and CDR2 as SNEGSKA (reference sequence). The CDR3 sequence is CSARIGDPRGPDTQYF. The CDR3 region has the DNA TGCAGTGCCCGAATCGGGGACCCCCGAGGCCCAGATACGCAGTATTTT.

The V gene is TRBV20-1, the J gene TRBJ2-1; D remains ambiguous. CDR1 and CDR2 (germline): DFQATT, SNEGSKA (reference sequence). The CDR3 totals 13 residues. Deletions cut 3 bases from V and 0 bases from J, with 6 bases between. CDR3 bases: TGCAGTGCTAGTCCCCCCTCCTACAATGAGCAGTTCTTC. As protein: CSASPPSYNEQFF.

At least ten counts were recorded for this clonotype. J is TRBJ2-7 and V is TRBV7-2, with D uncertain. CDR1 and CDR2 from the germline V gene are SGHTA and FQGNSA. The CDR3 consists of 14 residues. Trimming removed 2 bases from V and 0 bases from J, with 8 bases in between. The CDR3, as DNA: TGTGCCAGCAGCTTATTCGGGCGCTCCTACGAGCAGTACTTC. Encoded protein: CASSLFGRSYEQYF.

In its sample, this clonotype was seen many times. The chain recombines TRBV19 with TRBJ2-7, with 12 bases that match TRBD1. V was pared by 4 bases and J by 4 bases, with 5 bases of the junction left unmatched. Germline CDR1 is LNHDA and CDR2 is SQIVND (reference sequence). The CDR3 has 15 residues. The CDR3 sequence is CASSTGTGGSYEQYF. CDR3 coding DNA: TGTGCCAGTAGTACTGGGACAGGGGGCAGTTACGAGCAGTACTTC.

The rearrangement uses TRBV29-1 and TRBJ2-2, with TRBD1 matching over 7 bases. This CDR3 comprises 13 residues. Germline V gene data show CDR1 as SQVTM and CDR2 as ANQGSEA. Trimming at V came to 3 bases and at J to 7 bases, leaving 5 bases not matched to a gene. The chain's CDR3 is CSVDLQGIGELFF. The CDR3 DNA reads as TGCAGCGTTGATTTACAGGGGATCGGGGAGCTGTTTTTT.

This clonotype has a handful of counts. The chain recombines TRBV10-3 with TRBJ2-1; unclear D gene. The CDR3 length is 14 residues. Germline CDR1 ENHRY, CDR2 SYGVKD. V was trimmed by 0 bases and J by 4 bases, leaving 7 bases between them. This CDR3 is CAISESNRYNEQFF. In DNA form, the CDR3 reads TGTGCCATCAGTGAGTCGAACAGATACAATGAGCAGTTCTTC.

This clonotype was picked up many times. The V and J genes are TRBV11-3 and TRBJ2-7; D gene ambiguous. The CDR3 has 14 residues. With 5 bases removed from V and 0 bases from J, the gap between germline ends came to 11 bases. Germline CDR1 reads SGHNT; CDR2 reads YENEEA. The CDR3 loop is CASSTPWDSYEQYF. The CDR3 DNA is TGTGCCAGCAGCACGCCTTGGGACTCCTACGAGCAGTACTTC.

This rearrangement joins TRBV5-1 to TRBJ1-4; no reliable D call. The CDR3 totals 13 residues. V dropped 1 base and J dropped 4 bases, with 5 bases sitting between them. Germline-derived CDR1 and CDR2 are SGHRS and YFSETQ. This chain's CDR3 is CASSLMYNEKLFF. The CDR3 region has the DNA TGCGCCAGCAGCTTGATGTATAATGAAAAACTGTTTTTT.

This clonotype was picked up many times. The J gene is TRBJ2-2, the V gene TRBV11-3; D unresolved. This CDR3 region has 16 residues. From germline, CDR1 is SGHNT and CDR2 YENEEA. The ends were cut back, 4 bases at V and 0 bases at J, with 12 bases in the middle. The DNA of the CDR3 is TGTGCCAGCAGCTGGGAATTCGGAACGAACACCGGGGAGCTGTTTTTT. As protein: CASSWEFGTNTGELFF.

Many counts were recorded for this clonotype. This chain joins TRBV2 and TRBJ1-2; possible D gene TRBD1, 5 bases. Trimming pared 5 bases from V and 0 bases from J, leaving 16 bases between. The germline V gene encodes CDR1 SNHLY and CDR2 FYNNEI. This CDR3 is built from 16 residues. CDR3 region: CASSSWGRNPNYGYTF. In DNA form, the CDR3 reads TGTGCCAGCAGTTCCTGGGGGAGGAACCCTAACTATGGCTACACCTTC.

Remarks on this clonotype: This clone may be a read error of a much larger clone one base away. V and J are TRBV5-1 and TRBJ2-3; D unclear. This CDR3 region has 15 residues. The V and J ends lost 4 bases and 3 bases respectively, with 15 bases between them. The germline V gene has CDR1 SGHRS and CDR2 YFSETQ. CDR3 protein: CASSPEIPKTDTQYF. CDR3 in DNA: TGCGCCAGCAGCCCGGAAATACCCAAGACAGATACGCAGTATTTT.

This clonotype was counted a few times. The CDR3 reads CATSDLGQGDTGELFF. In DNA, the CDR3 is TGTGCCACCAGTGATTTGGGGCAGGGGGACACCGGGGAGCTGTTTTTT. The chain combines TRBV24-1 with TRBJ2-2; 7 bases align to TRBD1. CDR3 length equals 16 residues. Unmatched junction bases numbered 3, after V lost 0 bases and J lost 3 bases. Per germline, CDR1 KGHDR and CDR2 SFDVKD.

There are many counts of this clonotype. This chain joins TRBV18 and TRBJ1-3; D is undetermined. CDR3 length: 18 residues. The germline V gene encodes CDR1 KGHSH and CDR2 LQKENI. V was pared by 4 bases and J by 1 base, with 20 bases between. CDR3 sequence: CASSRTAPDLLSGNTIYF. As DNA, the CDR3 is TGTGCCAGCTCACGAACGGCGCCGGACCTACTGTCTGGAAACACCATATATTTT.

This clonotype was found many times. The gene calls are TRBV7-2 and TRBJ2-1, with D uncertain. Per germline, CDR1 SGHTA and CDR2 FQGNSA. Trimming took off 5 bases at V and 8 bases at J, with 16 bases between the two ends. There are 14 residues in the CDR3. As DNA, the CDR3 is TGTGCCAGCAGCCCCCTGATGGATTCGGATGAGCAGTTCTTC. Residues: CASSPLMDSDEQFF.

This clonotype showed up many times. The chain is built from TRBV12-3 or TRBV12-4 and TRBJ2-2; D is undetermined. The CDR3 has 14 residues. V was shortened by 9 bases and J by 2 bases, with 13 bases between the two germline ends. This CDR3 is CASKLSENTGELFF. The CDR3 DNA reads TGTGCCAGTAAATTATCAGAAAACACCGGGGAGCTGTTTTTT.

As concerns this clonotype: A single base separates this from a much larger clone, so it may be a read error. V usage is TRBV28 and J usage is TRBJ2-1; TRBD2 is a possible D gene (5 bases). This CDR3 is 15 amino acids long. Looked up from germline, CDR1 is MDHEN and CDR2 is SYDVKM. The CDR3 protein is CVSSLRAELYNEQFF. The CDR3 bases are TGTGTCAGCAGTTTACGAGCGGAGCTATACAATGAGCAGTTCTTC.

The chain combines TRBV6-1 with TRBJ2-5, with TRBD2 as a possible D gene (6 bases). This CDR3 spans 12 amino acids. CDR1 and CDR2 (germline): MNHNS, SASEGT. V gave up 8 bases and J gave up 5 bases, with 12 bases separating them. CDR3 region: CASGGNGETQYF. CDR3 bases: TGTGCCAGCGGCGGGAACGGGGAGACCCAGTACTTC.

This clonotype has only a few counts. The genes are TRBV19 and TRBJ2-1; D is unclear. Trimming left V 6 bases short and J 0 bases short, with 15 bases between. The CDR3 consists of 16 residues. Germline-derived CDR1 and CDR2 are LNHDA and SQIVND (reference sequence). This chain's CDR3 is CASSPTAIRSYNEQFF. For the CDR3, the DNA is TGTGCCAGTAGCCCTACAGCCATCCGCTCCTACAATGAGCAGTTCTTC.

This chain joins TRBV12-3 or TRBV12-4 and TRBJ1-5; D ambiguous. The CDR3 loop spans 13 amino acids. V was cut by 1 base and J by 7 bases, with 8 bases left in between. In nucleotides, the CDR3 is TGTGCCAGCAGTTTAGGGGCCCAGCAGCCCCAGCATTTT. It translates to CASSLGAQQPQHF.

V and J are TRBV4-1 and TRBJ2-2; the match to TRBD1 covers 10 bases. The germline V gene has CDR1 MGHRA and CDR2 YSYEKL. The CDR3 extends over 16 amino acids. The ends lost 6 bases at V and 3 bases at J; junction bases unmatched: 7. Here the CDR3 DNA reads TGCGCCAGCAGACTTATGGGACAGGGGTACACCGGGGAGCTGTTTTTT. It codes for CASRLMGQGYTGELFF.